This T cell receptor beta chain was sequenced in a study of blood T cell repertoires in COVID-19. The wider study: The study drew acute and convalescent COVID-19 samples from the United States, Italy and Spain. PBMCs, B-cell-depleted T cells, or T cells provided the cDNA or gDNA that made up the material.

The CDR3 is made up of 12 amino acids. The V and J ends lost 6 bases and 4 bases respectively, with 10 bases between them. Data came from immunoSEQ multiplex PCR; TCRdb stores just in-frame clones and leaves some out. The sample has roughly 200,000 clones, roughly 80% seen once. J is TRBJ2-7 and V is TRBV12-3 or TRBV12-4; tentative D call: TRBD1 (6 bases). This TCR was sampled from a human donor in a cohort sampled during active COVID-19. The source material was peripheral blood. CDR3 residues: CASSQGRYEQYV. CDR3 in DNA: TGTGCCAGCAGCCAGGGGAGATACGAGCAGTACGTC.